This paragraph covers one TCR beta chain sequence. What antigen it recognizes has not been identified. No much larger clone is present one base from it, and per-base qualities are unavailable. For CDR1 and CDR2, the germline V gene lists SQVTM and ANQGSEA. Germline trimming amounts to 0 bases on V and 7 bases on J, with 11 as the count of junction bases outside the gene matches. Including the terminal cysteine and phenylalanine, the CDR3 comprises 15 residues. The DNA shown is the 45-base CDR3, in frame from base 1. The entire isolated RNA was reverse transcribed using the High Capacity cDNA Reverse Transcription Kit, and thus expressed TCRB transcripts were sequenced. Deep immunoSEQ sequencing was applied to naive, central memory and regulatory T cell samples, giving an average of around 3.8 million total reads per sample. Sorted cells were lysed in RLT buffer, and RNA was extracted using DNase-treated RNeasy Micro or Mini kits according to cell number. To prevent cross-contamination, every cell subset was processed on its own, while patient and healthy donor samples were processed together. The immunoSEQ multiplex PCR was used to amplify TCRB sequences from cDNA, yielding 87-bp fragments that span the CDR3 region. The amplicons were sequenced using the Illumina HiSeq platform. The authors' pipeline ran thus. Synthetic template baselines were used to correct PCR bias computationally, reads within Hamming distance 2 were collapsed together, and singletons that could not be merged were discarded. By aligning reads against IMGT, V, D and J genes, CDR3 length, and insertions or deletions at six rearrangement sites were assigned. Within each subset, clonotype counts were normalized to the number of sorted cells before true diversity and Gini coefficients were calculated with the tcR R package. The overlap coefficient, calculated on TCRB nucleotide sequences, was used to measure repertoire sharing. Out-of-frame TCRB sequences from naive cells were analyzed to stand in for the pre-selection repertoire. TCRdb took over this immuneACCESS table, retaining in-frame rearrangements with V and J assigned. Such tables are incomplete; in checked studies, under half of the missing clones stem from an unresolved V gene, and the remainder is unexplained. That table is the source of V, J and clone size, and D and trimming were worked out from the DNA. The sample table records roughly 730,000 clones; over 10% of these occur just once. The ten largest make up approximately 0.021% of the sample.

The source of the sample is a study of beta chain features in type 1 diabetes listed by TCRdb under 2018. Notes on the research overall: No differences in mean age, gender distribution, total cell number or subset yield were found between patients and healthy donors. A total of roughly 100 million sorted cells were examined across all samples, and the number of cells per subset was strongly correlated with RNA yield. Regulatory and stem cell-like memory subsets were isolated from only 8 patients and roughly 8 healthy donors, whereas naive and central memory subsets came from all 30 or so donors. The study compared TCRB repertoires of sorted circulating CD4+ T cell subsets between recently diagnosed type 1 diabetes patients and matched healthy donors. The paper as a whole reports these results and caveats: Because cDNA was sequenced instead of genomic DNA, activated cells with high expression could be over-represented, although the groups did not differ in activation or CD3 levels. In all four CD4+ subsets, TCRB CDR3 length was moderately but significantly shorter in type 1 diabetes patients. Naive, central memory and regulatory TCRB repertoires appeared to be more alike among patients than among healthy donors. Only small numbers of individuals were included in the HLA sub-analyses, which left unresolved whether HLA type had any influence on TCRB rearrangement. Patients with type 1 diabetes made fewer insertions and deleted more nucleotides at VDJ recombination sites, implying thymic rearrangement abnormalities. Shorter templates might have been favored by PCR, but patient and control samples were amplified and corrected together, so both groups would have been affected equally by any skew.

Each donor gave one peripheral blood draw, roughly 120 mL on average, collected into heparinised tubes. A BD FACSAria II and a panel including CD45RO, CCR7, CD25, CD127, CD95 and CD27 were used to sort naive, central memory, regulatory and stem cell-like memory CD4+ T cells. Purity was above 95% for every sorted population. PBMCs were separated immediately by Lymphoprep density gradient centrifugation and were stained directly, without being cultured. So that batch effects would be minimized, each experiment stained and sorted samples in pairs, pairing one healthy donor with one patient. The rearranged segments are TRBV29-1 and TRBJ1-2, with TRBD1 identical over 7 junction bases. This clonotype originated in a man younger than 30 with type 1 diabetes. Material: naive CD4+ T cells from blood. The cell subset or site tag for this specimen amounts to: true naive CD4+ T cells. DNA sequence: TGCAGCGTTGAAGATGAAAGGAGACAGGGTTCTGGCTACACCTTC. Its translation reads: CSVEDERRQGSGYTF.